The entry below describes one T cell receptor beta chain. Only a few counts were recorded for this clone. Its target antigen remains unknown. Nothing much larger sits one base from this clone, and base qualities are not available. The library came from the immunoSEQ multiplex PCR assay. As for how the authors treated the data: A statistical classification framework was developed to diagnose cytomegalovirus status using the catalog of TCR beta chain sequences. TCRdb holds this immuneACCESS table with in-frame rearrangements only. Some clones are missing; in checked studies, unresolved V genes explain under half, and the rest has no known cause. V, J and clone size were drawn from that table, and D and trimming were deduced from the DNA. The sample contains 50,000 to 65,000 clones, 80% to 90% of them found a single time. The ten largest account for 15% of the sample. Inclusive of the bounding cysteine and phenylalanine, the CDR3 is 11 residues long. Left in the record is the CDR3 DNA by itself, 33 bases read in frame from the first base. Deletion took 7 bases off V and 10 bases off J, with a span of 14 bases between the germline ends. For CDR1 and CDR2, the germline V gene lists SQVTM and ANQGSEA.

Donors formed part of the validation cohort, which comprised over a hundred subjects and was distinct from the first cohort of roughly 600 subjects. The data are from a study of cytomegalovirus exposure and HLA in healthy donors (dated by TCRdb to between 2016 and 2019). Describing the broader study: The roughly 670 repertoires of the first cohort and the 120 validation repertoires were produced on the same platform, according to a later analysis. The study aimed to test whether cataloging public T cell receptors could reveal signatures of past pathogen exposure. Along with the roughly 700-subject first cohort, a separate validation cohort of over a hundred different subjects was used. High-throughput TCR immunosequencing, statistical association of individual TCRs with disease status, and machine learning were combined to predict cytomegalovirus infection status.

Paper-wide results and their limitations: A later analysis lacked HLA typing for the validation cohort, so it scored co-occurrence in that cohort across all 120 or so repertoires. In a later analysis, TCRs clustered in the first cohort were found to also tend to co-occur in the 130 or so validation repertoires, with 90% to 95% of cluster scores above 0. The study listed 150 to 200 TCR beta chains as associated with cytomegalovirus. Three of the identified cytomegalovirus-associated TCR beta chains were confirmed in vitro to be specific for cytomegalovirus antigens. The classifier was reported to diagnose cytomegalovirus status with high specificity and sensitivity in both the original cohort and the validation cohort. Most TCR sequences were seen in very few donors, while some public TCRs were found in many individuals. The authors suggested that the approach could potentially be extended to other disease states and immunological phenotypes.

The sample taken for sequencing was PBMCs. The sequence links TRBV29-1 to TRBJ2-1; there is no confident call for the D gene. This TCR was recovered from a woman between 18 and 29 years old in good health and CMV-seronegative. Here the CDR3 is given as CSANQRGEQFF. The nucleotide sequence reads TGCAGCGCTAACCAGCGTGGCGAGCAGTTCTTC.